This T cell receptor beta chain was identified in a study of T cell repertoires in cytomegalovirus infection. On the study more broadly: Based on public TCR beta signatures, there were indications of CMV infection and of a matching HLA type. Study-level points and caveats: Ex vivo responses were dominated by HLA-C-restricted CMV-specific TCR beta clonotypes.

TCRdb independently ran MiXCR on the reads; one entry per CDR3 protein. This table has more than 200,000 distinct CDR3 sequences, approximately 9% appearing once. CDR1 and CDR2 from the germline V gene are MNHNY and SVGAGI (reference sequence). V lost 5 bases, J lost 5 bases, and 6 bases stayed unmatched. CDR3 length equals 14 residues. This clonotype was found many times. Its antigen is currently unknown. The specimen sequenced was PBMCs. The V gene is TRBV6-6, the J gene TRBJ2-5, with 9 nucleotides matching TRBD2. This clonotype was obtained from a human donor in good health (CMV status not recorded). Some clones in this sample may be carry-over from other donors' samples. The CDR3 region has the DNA TGTGCCAGCAGTCGACTAGCGGATCAGGAGACCCAGTACTTC. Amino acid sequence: CASSRLADQETQYF.